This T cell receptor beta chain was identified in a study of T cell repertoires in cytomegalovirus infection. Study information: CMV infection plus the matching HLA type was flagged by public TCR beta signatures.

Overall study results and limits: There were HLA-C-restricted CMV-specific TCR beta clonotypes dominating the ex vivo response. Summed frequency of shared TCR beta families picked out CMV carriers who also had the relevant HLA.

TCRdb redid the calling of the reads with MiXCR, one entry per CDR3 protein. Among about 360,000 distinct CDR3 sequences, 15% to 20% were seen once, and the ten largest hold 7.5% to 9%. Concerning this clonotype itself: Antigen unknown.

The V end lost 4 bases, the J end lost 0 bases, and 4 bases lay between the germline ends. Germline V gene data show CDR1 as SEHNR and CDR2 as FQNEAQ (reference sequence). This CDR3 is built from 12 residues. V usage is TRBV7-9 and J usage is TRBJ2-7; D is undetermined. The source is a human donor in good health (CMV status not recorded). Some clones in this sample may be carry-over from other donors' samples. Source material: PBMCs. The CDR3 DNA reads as TGTGCCAGCAGCTGGAGCTCCTACGAGCAGTACTTC. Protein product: CASSWSSYEQYF.